A single sample gave rise to the 8 T cell receptor beta chains below, sequenced in a study of beta chain features in type 1 diabetes. Findings and caveats of the study: Researchers report that Type 1 diabetes patients had moderately but significantly shorter TCRB CDR3s across all four CD4+ subsets.

What was sequenced were expressed TCRB transcripts, since all of the isolated RNA had been reverse transcribed. Repertoires were generated with immunoSEQ multiplex PCR, while TCRdb's copy carries only in-frame clones and drops some. The sample holds 130,000 or so clones; 15% to 20% are singletons and the top ten take 2.6%. Their specific antigens are unknown. Sequencing was done on a sample of central memory CD4+ T cells from blood. The receptors come from a man younger than 30 with type 1 diabetes.

This clone was picked up a small number of times. The rearrangement joins TRBV10-3 to TRBJ1-5; D remains ambiguous. CDR1 ENHRY and CDR2 SYGVKD come from the germline V gene. The CDR3 is 13 amino acids. The V end lost 7 bases, the J end lost 0 bases, and 7 bases lay between the germline ends. The CDR3: CAIKASSNQPQHF. The CDR3 coding sequence is TGTGCCATCAAGGCGAGTAGCAATCAGCCCCAGCATTTT.

J is TRBJ1-1 and V is TRBV20-1, with D uncertain. CDR1 and CDR2 from the germline V gene are DFQATT and SNEGSKA (reference sequence). Trimming left V 0 bases short and J 9 bases short, with 5 bases between. This CDR3 region has 10 residues. This chain's CDR3 is CSAREPKAFF. The CDR3 DNA reads TGCAGTGCTAGAGAACCCAAAGCTTTCTTT.

This clone came up many times. The rearrangement links TRBV29-1 to TRBJ2-7, with D maybe TRBD2 (5 bases). Germline values: CDR1 SQVTM, CDR2 ANQGSEA. Trimming cost V 0 bases and J 6 bases, with 21 bases left between them. This CDR3 comprises 16 residues. CDR3 DNA sequence: TGCAGCGTTGAAGACCCGGCGGGTCGAGTGAGAGGCGAGCAGTACTTC. This translates into CSVEDPAGRVRGEQYF.

The V gene is TRBV28, the J gene TRBJ2-5, with D perhaps matching TRBD2 (5 bases). The germline V gene encodes CDR1 MDHEN and CDR2 SYDVKM. Trimming left V 5 bases short and J 4 bases short, with 14 bases between. There are 14 residues in the CDR3. CDR3 residues: CASSRAGPPETQYF. The CDR3 coding sequence is TGTGCCAGCAGTCGCGCGGGTCCACCAGAGACCCAGTACTTC.

In its sample, this clone was seen a few times. J is TRBJ2-1 and V is TRBV7-9; the D gene could be TRBD1 or TRBD2 (5 bases each). Germline V CDR1 and CDR2: SEHNR, FQNEAQ (reference sequence). Trimming pared 7 bases from V and 4 bases from J, leaving 23 bases between. The CDR3 consists of 17 residues. CDR3: CASTPSTGTVGYNEQFF. Written as DNA, the CDR3 is TGTGCCAGCACCCCTTCTACGGGGACGGTGGGGTACAATGAGCAGTTCTTC.

This clone was seen more than once but under ten times. The J gene is TRBJ2-7, the V gene TRBV18; D possibly uses TRBD1 or TRBD2 (5 bases each). The CDR3 covers 17 residues. With 2 bases removed from V and 2 bases from J, the gap between germline ends came to 19 bases. The germline CDR1 and CDR2 sequences are KGHSH and LQKENI. In DNA form, the CDR3 reads TGTGCCAGCTCACCATTGGGCCCCGGGACCGAGACCTACGAGCAGTACTTC. Translating it yields CASSPLGPGTETYEQYF.

To note about this clone: The likely explanation is a read error, given a far larger clone one base away. This sample includes further DNA sequences coding for the same CDR3. V gene TRBV11-2 combines with J gene TRBJ2-3; D unresolved. CDR3 length equals 12 residues. Trimming cost V 3 bases and J 0 bases, with 1 base left between them. CDR1 is SGHAT, CDR2 FQNNGV, per germline. The CDR3 sequence: CASSFSTDTQYF. The DNA for the CDR3 is TGTGCCAGCAGCTTTAGCACAGATACGCAGTATTTT.

This clone was seen only a few times. The V and J genes are TRBV6-5 and TRBJ2-1; the match to TRBD2 covers 7 bases. Trimming removed 7 bases from V and 4 bases from J; junction bases left unmatched: 10. The CDR3 has 15 amino acids. Germline values: CDR1 MNHEY, CDR2 SVGAGI. The CDR3 here is CASKGRSGTYNEQFF. The DNA of the CDR3 is TGTGCCAGCAAAGGAAGGAGCGGGACGTACAATGAGCAGTTCTTC.